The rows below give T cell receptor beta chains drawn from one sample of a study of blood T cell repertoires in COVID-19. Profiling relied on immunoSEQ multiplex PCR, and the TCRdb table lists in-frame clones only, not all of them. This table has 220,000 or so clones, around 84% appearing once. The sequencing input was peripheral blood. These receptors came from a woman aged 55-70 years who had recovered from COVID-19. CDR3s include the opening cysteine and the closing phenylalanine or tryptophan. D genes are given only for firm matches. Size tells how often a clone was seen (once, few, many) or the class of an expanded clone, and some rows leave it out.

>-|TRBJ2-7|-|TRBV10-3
CAISEVTGNLDEQYF
TGTGCCATCAGTGAGGTAACAGGGAATCTCGACGAGCAGTACTTC
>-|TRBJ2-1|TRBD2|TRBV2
CASRQRGGASYNEQFF
TGTGCCAGCAGGCAGCGGGGGGGCGCCTCCTACAATGAGCAGTTCTTC
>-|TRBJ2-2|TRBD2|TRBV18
CASSPPAGKDTGELFF
TGTGCCAGCTCACCCCCAGCGGGGAAGGACACCGGGGAGCTGTTTTTT
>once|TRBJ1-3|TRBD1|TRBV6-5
CASRDREASGNTIYF
TGTGCCAGCAGGGACAGGGAGGCCTCTGGAAACACCATATATTTT
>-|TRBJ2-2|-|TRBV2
CASRYSGELFF
TGTGCCAGCAGGTATAGCGGGGAGCTGTTTTTT
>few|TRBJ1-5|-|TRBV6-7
CASSYTGRNQPQHF
TGTGCCAGCAGTTACACAGGGCGCAATCAGCCCCAGCATTTT
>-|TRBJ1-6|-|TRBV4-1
CASSTESYNSPLHF
TGCGCCAGCAGTACCGAGTCCTATAATTCACCCCTCCACTTT
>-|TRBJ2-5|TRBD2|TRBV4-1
CASSHLAGKQETQYF
TGCGCCAGCAGCCATTTAGCGGGGAAACAAGAGACCCAGTACTTC
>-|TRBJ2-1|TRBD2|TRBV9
CASSVSRGGNNEQFF
TGTGCCAGCAGCGTATCACGGGGGGGCAACAATGAGCAGTTCTTC
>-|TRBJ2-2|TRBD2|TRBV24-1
CATSESGGRIGELFF
TGTGCCACCAGTGAATCGGGGGGGCGCATCGGGGAGCTGTTTTTT
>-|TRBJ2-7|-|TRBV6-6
CASSQNRRSYEQYF
TGTGCCAGCAGTCAAAACAGGAGATCCTACGAGCAGTACTTC
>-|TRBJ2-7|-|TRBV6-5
CATSDSHEQYF
TGTGCCACCTCAGACAGCCACGAGCAGTACTTC
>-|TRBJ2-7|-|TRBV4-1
CASSQGGVADSSYEQYF
TGCGCCAGCAGCCAAGGAGGCGTGGCGGATTCTTCCTACGAGCAGTACTTC
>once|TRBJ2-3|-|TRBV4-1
CASSQTRDLGDTQYF
TGCGCCAGCAGCCAAACCCGGGACTTGGGGGATACGCAGTATTTT
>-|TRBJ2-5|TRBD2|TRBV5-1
CASSSGTSGGEETQYF
TGCGCCAGCAGCTCCGGGACTAGCGGGGGGGAAGAGACCCAGTACTTC
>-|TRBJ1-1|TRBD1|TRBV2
CASNPSGGRIEAFF
TGTGCCAGCAATCCTTCAGGGGGCCGGATTGAAGCTTTCTTT
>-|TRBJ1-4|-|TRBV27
CASGALVWGSNEKLFF
TGTGCCAGCGGGGCCTTAGTGTGGGGATCTAATGAAAAACTGTTTTTT
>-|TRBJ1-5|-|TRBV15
CATSRDVTEGYQPQHF
TGTGCCACCAGCAGAGATGTAACGGAGGGGTATCAGCCCCAGCATTTT
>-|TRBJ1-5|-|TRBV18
CASRGSSNQPQHF
TGTGCCAGCAGGGGGTCGAGCAATCAGCCCCAGCATTTT
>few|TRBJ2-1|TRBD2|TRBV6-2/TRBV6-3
CASSYSGLAGGYEQFF
TGTGCCAGCAGTTACTCCGGACTAGCGGGGGGCTATGAGCAGTTCTTC
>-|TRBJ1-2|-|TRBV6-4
CASSDTPQTPNYGYTF
TGTGCCAGCAGTGATACGCCTCAGACACCTAACTATGGCTACACCTTC
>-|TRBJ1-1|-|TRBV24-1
CATSDLGGRSTEAFF
TGTGCCACCAGTGATTTGGGGGGGAGGAGCACTGAAGCTTTCTTT
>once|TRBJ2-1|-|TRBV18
CASSPPAGRDNEQFF
TGTGCCAGCTCACCACCGGCGGGTCGGGACAATGAGCAGTTCTTC
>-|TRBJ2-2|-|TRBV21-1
CASIGTSGGANTGELFF
TGTGCCAGCATCGGGACTAGCGGGGGGGCGAACACCGGGGAGCTGTTTTTT
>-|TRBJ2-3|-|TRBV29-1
CSTYSNTQYF
TGCAGCACCTACTCCAACACGCAGTATTTT
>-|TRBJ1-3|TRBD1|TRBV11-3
CASSPGGTTGNTIYF
TGTGCCAGCAGCCCAGGGGGTACAACTGGAAACACCATATATTTT